This T cell receptor beta chain came from a study of blood T cells in healthy people across ages. General study points: Reliance upon unsorted PBMCs precluded definitive naive versus antigen-experienced comparison.

The germline V gene encodes CDR1 MNHNS and CDR2 SASEGT. Between the trimmed V and J ends, which lost 8 bases and 3 bases, there was a span of 11 bases. CDR3 length: 12 residues. This clonotype was recorded many times. Its antigen is still unknown. In terms of origin and age, donors were healthy Caucasian individuals from Russia aged 6 to 90. A second PCR, run for roughly 7 to 11 cycles, used a sample-barcoded 5' primer plus a J-beta primer mix. TCRdb reanalysed the 5' RACE reads using MiXCR and keeps one entry per CDR3 protein. The sample yields fewer than 950,000 distinct CDR3 sequences, about 55% seen once.

Specimen: blood. The source of this sequence is an elderly man in good health. V usage is TRBV6-1 and J usage is TRBJ2-7, with D possibly TRBD2 on 5 matching bases. The CDR3 DNA follows: TGTGCCAGCTCCCAAGAGGGCTACGAGCAGTACTTC. Translating gives CASSQEGYEQYF.